This T cell receptor (beta chain) was recovered during a study of shared clonotypes between healthy human individuals. Study-level background: Each donor's CD8 memory used one plate, CD8 naive two, each CD4 subset three. Study-wide findings and caveats: It was expected that sequencing depth would affect clonotype sharing among donors.

Comment on this clone: Its antigen is not known.

Selected positively for CCR7 and CD45RO-negative, naive CD8 cells excluded terminally differentiated effector memory CD45RA+ cells. Healthy adults negative for HIV, lacking recent acute infections or vaccinations, served as donors. This CDR3 region has 13 residues. Germline CDR1 and CDR2: SGHVS and FQNEAQ. V lost 7 bases and J 10 bases, leaving 14 bases between the germline ends. Clones were sequenced by immunoSEQ multiplex PCR, and TCRdb holds only the in-frame ones, with some missing. This table holds approximately 600,000 clones, 85% to 95% found once. The TCR was taken from a young woman in good health. This rearrangement joins TRBV7-8 to TRBJ1-6, with D perhaps TRBD1 (6 bases). The sequenced sample was naive CD8+ T cells sorted from blood. CDR3 protein: CASTLTGNSPLHF. As DNA, the CDR3 is TGTGCCAGCACCCTTACAGGGAACTCACCCCTCCACTTT.